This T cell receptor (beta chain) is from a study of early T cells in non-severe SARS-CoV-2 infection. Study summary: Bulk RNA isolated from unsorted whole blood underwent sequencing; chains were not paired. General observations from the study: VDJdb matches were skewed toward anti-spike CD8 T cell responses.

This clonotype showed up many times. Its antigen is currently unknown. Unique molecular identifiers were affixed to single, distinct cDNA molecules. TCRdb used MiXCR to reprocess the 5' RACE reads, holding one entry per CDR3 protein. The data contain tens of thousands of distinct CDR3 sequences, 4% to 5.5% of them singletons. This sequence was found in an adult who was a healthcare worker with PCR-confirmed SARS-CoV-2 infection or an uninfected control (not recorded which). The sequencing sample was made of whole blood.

The CDR3 is CASSLLGSSGANVLTF. CDR3 nucleotide sequence: TGCGCCAGCAGCTTGTTGGGGAGCTCTGGGGCCAACGTCCTGACTTTC. The V call is TRBV5-1, the J call TRBJ2-6; weak D call: TRBD2 (5 bases). This CDR3 region has 16 residues. Trimming removed 1 base at V and 0 bases at J, with 8 bases between. Germline loops: CDR1 SGHRS, CDR2 YFSETQ. The full variable domain, its missing parts supplied by reference TRBV5-1 and TRBJ2-6, is KAGVTQTPRYLIKTRGQQVTLSCSPISGHRSVSWYQQTPGQGLQFLFEYFSETQRNKGNFPGRFSGRQFSNSRSEMNVSTLELGDSALYLCASSLLGSSGANVLTFGAGSRLTVL.